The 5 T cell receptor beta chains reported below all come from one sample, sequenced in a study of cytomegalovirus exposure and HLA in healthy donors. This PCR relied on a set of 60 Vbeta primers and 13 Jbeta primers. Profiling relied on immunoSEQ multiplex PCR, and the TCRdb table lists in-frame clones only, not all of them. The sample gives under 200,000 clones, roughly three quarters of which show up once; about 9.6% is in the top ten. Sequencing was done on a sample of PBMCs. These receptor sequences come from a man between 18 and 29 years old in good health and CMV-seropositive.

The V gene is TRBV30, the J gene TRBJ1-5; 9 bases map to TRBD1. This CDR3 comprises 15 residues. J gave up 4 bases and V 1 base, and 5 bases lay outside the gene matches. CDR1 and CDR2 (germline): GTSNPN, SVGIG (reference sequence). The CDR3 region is CAWSGGQGKNQPQHF. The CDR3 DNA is TGTGCCTGGAGTGGGGGACAGGGCAAAAATCAGCCCCAGCATTTT.

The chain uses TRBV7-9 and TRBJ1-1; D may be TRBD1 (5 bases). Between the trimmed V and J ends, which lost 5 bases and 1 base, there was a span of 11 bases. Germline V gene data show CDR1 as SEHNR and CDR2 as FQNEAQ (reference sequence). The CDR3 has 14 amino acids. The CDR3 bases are TGTGCCAGCAGCCTAGATCAGGGGAACACTGAAGCTTTCTTT. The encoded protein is CASSLDQGNTEAFF. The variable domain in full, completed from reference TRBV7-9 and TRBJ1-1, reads DTGVSQNPRHKITKRGQNVTFRCDPISEHNRLYWYRQTLGQGPEFLTYFQNEAQLEKSRLLSDRFSAERPKGSFSTLEIQRTEQGDSAMYLCASSLDQGNTEAFFGQGTRLTVV.

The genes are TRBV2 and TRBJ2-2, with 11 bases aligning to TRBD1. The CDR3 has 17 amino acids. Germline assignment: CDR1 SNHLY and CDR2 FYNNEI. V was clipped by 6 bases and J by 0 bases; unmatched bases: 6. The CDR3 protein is CASRSGQGVPNTGELFF. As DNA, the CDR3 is TGTGCCAGCAGGTCGGGACAGGGGGTCCCGAACACCGGGGAGCTGTTTTTT.

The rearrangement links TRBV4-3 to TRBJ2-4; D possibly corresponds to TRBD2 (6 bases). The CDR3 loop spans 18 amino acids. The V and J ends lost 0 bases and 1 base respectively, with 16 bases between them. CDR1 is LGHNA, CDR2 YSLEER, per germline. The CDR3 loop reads CASSQDNARGIAKNIQYF. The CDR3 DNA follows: TGCGCCAGCAGCCAAGACAACGCCCGGGGGATTGCCAAAAACATTCAGTACTTC.

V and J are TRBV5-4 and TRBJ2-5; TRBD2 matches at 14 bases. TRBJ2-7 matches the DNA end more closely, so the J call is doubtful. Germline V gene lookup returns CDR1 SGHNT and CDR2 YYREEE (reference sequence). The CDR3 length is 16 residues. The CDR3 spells CASSGTSGSKSYEQYF. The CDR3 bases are TGTGCCAGCAGCGGGACTAGCGGGAGTAAGTCCTACGAGCAGTACTTC.